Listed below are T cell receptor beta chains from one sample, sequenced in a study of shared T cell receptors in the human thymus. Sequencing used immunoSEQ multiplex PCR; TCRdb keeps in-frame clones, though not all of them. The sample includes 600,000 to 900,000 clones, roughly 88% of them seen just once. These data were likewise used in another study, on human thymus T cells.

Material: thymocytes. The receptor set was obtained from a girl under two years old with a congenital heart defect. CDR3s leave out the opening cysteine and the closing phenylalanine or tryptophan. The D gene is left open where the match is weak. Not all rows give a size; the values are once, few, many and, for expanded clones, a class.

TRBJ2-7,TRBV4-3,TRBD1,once,ASSHVGGTGGHEQY
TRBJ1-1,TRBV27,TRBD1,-,ASGYRGGATGRNTEAF
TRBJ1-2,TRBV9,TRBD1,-,ASSVGQGKRGYT
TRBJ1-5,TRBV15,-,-,ATSRVQGKPQH
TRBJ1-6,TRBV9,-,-,ASSAHLTGSHSPLH
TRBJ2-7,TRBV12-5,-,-,ASGLGQTYEQY
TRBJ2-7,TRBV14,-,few,ASSQVGRTAREQY
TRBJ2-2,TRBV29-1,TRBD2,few,SVESLAGGNTGELF
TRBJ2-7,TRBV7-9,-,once,ATLPYEQY
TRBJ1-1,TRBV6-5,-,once,ASSYSIGAKNTEAF
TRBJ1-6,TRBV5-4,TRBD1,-,ASSLETGVSSPLH
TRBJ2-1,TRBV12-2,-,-,ASRLAAGTGYNEQF
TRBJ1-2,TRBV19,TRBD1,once,ATSGGGRTGGHYGYT
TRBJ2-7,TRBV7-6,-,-,ASSLGVEALYEQY
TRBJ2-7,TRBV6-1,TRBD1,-,ASNRDRADEQY
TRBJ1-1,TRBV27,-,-,ASSFTRQSYEAF
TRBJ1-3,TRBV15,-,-,ATSRGGGIGGNTIY
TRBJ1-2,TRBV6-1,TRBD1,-,ATRQGALRSGYT
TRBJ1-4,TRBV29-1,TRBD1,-,SVEGQGAGDEKLF
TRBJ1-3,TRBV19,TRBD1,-,ASSSDRGLRSGNTIY
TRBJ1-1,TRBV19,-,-,ASSIDEGRRSEAF
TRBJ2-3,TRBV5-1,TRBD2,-,ASSLRPIGSGGPCTDTQY
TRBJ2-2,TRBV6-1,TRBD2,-,ASPGGGPGELF
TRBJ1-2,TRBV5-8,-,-,ASTVGGGDPRRNYGYT
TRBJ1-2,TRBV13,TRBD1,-,ASSSKKGQGFGYT
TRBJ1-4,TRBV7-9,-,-,ASSLVTPLGGVTNEKLF
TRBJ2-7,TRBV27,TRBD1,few,ASSSVRTTGTSYEQY
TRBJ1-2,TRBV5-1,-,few,ASSAGAGEEGYT
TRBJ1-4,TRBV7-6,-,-,ASSGVGEDDEKLF
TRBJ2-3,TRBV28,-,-,ASRPAAGTDTQY
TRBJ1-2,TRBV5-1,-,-,ASSLGPGQLYGYT
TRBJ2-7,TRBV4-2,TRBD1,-,ASNRGGVSDEQY
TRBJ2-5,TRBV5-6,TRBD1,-,ASSFRDREETQY
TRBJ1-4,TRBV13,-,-,ASSPPRGGTGGEKLF
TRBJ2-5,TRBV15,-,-,ATSRVRGPYQETQY
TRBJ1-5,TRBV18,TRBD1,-,ASSPHRGGSNQPQH
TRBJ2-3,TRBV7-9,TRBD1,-,ASSLFGQGAGGDTDTQY
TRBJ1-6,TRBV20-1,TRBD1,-,SSRQGSPLH
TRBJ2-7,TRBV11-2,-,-,ASSTEQGREQY
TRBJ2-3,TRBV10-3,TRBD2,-,AISVQRGHTDTQY
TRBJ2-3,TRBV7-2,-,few,ASSLERFAGNFTDTQY